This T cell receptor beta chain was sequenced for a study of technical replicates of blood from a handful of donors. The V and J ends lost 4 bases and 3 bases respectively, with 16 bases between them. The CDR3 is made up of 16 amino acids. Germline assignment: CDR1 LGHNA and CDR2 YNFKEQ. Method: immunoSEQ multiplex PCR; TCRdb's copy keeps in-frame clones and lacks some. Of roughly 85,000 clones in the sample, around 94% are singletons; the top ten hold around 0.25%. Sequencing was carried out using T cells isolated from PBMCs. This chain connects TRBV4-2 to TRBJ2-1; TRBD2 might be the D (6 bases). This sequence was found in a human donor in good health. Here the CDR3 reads CASSRQWGEVYNEQFF. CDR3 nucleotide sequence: TGTGCCAGCAGCCGCCAGTGGGGGGAGGTCTACAATGAGCAGTTCTTC.